This TCR beta chain came from a study of vaccination effects on CD4 cells after COVID-19. Background on the study: Either the mRNA-1273 or the BNT162b2 vaccine was given to participants as two doses.

Concerning this clone: What it binds is unknown.

The table came from immunoSEQ multiplex PCR; TCRdb's copy has only in-frame clones and leaves some out. The sample comprises approximately 25,000 clones, roughly 70% of which are singletons, and about 20% rests with the top ten. Deletions cut 2 bases from V and 1 base from J, with 9 bases between. The CDR3 runs 15 residues. Germline CDR1 reads SGHNT; CDR2 reads YENEEA. ViraFEST expansion of antigen-specific CD4+ T cells with viral peptide pools preceded sequencing. With 10 to 11 days of culture completed, CD4+ T cells were isolated. Vaccine recipients had no previous SARS-CoV-2 infection; their nucleocapsid antibodies were negative.

The TCR sequence derives from a human donor who received a COVID-19 vaccine. The sequencing here drew on CD4+ T cells from PBMCs cultured with HCoV-NL63 spike peptides, taken before COVID-19 vaccination. J is TRBJ2-1 and V is TRBV11-3; unclear D gene. The CDR3 reads CASSLQPSSYNEQFF. CDR3 nucleotide sequence: TGTGCCAGCAGCTTACAACCTTCTTCCTACAATGAGCAGTTCTTC.